The TCR beta chain under discussion was sequenced for a study of blood T cell repertoires in COVID-19. The overall study: Material from acute and convalescent COVID-19 was sourced from the United States, Italy and Spain. Sources were T cells, B-cell-depleted T cells, or PBMCs; the material itself was cDNA or gDNA.

Trimming removed 4 bases from V and 0 bases from J, with 9 bases in between. The CDR3 contains 14 residues. Germline assignment: CDR1 SNHLY and CDR2 FYNNEI. The data were produced by immunoSEQ multiplex PCR, yet TCRdb's version contains in-frame clones alone and is incomplete. The sample holds roughly 200,000 clones, around 86% seen once. The chain links TRBV2 to TRBJ1-1; D may be TRBD1 (6 bases). The specimen sequenced was peripheral blood. This sequence was found in a man aged 40-55 years with acute or convalescent COVID-19. The CDR3 is CASSGEGVNTEAFF. The CDR3 region has the DNA TGTGCCAGCAGTGGGGAGGGGGTGAACACTGAAGCTTTCTTT. The full variable domain, rest sourced from reference TRBV2 and TRBJ1-1, is EPEVTQTPSHQVTQMGQEVILRCVPISNHLYFYWYRQILGQKVEFLVSFYNNEISEKSEIFDDQFSVERPDGSNFTLKIRSTKLEDSAMYFCASSGEGVNTEAFFGQGTRLTVV.